This TCR beta chain came from a study of response to subunit inactivated influenza vaccine. Whole-study results and caveats: Only a handful of new T cells, the authors suggested, are recruited with each seasonal influenza vaccination.

One entry per CDR3 protein results from TCRdb running MiXCR on the RT-PCR reads. The data hold some 190,000 distinct CDR3 sequences, with approximately 15% observed a single time. CDR1 and CDR2 from the germline V gene are SNHLY and FYNNEI. This CDR3 has 18 residues. V gave up 4 bases and J gave up 4 bases, with 25 bases separating them. This clonotype was seen more than once but under ten times. Its specificity is unknown. This specimen was CD8+ T cells sorted from PBMCs, taken more than 4 days after vaccination. This chain links TRBV2 with TRBJ1-1, with D perhaps TRBD1 (5 bases). This TCR derives from a man aged 45-65 years who received an inactivated influenza vaccine. The CDR3 reads CASSVDPSGDVMATEAFF. The CDR3 DNA is TGTGCCAGCAGTGTTGATCCCTCGGGGGACGTTATGGCCACTGAAGCTTTCTTT.